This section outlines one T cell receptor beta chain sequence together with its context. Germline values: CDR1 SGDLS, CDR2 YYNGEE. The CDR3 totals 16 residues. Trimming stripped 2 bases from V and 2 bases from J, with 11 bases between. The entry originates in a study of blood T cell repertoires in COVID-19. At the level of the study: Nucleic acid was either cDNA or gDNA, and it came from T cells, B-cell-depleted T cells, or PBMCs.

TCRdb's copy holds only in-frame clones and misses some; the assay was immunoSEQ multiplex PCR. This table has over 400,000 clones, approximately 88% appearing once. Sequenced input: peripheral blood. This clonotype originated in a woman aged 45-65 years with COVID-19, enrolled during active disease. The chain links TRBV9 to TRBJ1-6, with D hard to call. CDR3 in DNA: TGTGCCAGCAGCGTCGGTATCTCTGCCTATAATTCACCCCTCCACTTT. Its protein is CASSVGISAYNSPLHF.